The 10 T cell receptor beta chains given below trace back to one sample, sequenced in a study of T cell repertoires in cytomegalovirus infection. Each CDR3 protein is one row after TCRdb ran MiXCR on the reads. The profile covers about 180,000 distinct CDR3 sequences, with roughly 15% appearing a single time and less than 25% taken by the ten largest. What was sequenced was CD8+ T cells from PBMCs. These receptors all stem from a human donor in good health (CMV status not recorded). Some clones in this sample may be carry-over from other donors' samples.

The chain combines TRBV7-2 with TRBJ1-2; no reliable D call. V was pared by 7 bases and J by 8 bases, with 23 bases between. This CDR3 is built from 15 residues. Germline V gene lookup returns CDR1 SGHTA and CDR2 FQGNSA. CDR3 nucleotides: TGTGCCAGCACCCTGGAGGCGCTGGGCTTAGAGGGCTACACCTTC. Protein: CASTLEALGLEGYTF.

This clonotype appeared a few times. The rearrangement uses TRBV7-2 and TRBJ2-7, with D tentatively TRBD1 (5 bases). Germline CDR1 and CDR2: SGHTA and FQGNSA. The CDR3 length is 14 residues. The germline V and J ends were trimmed by 1 base and 2 bases, with 9 bases remaining between them. The CDR3 protein is CASSLGREAYEQYF. DNA for the CDR3: TGTGCCAGCAGCTTAGGCAGGGAAGCCTACGAGCAGTACTTC.

As concerns this clonotype: An end of the junction does not agree with germline; a read error may underlie this. CDR3 DNA: TGTGCTAGCAGCTCCAGTAAGGACAGGGGAGACAATGAGCAGTTCTTC. It translates to CASSSSKDRGDNEQFF. The chain is built from TRBV7-7 and TRBJ2-1; 9 nucleotides align to TRBD1. This CDR3 region has 16 residues. The germline V gene has CDR1 SSHAT and CDR2 FNYEAQ (reference sequence). Using reference TRBV7-7 and TRBJ2-1 for the parts outside the CDR3, the full variable domain is GAGVSQSPRYKVTKRGQDVTLRCDPISSHATLYWYQQALGQGPEFLTYFNYEAQPDKSGLPSDRFSAERPEGSISTLTIQRTEQRDSAMYRCASSSSKDRGDNEQFFGPGTRLTVL.

CDR3 residues: CSAGGTSDVDTQYF. Written as DNA, the CDR3 is TGCAGTGCTGGCGGGACTAGCGATGTAGATACGCAGTATTTT. This chain links TRBV20-1 with TRBJ2-3; 10 bases are a match to TRBD2. This CDR3 spans 14 amino acids. Germline V lookup: CDR1 DFQATT, CDR2 SNEGSKA (reference sequence). With 5 bases clipped from V and 5 bases from J, the junction kept 7 bases outside the gene matches.

Concerning this clonotype: The junction departs from the called germline gene at one end, perhaps through a read error. The chain combines TRBV28 with TRBJ1-5; D may be TRBD1 (6 bases). Germline CDR1 MDHEN, CDR2 SYDVKM. This CDR3 contains 14 residues. The CDR3 sequence is CASSLRGAGPKVNF. As DNA, the CDR3 is TGTGCCAGCAGTTTGCGGGGGGCCGGCCCAAAGGTGAATTTT.

A few counts support this clonotype. The chain links TRBV12-3 or TRBV12-4 to TRBJ1-2; D not resolved. Trimming took 3 bases from V and 3 from J, leaving 17 bases between them. This CDR3 contains 16 residues. CDR3 sequence: CASSFMFSGAYYGYTF. The DNA of the CDR3 is TGTGCCAGCAGTTTTATGTTCTCTGGAGCTTACTATGGCTACACCTTC.

This clonotype occurred a few times. V is TRBV7-9 and J is TRBJ2-1; D possibly corresponds to TRBD2 (5 bases). This CDR3 region has 15 residues. Deletions cut 1 base from V and 4 bases from J, with 11 bases between. Per the germline V gene, CDR1 is SEHNR and CDR2 is FQNEAQ (reference sequence). CDR3 in DNA: TGTGCCAGCAGCTTAGGTGGAGGATTTTACAATGAGCAGTTCTTC. The encoded protein is CASSLGGGFYNEQFF.

There are a few counts of this clonotype. This chain uses TRBV7-9 with TRBJ2-3; D possibly corresponds to TRBD1 (6 bases). The V gene lost 5 bases and the J gene lost 2 bases, with 20 bases spanning the gap. Germline lookup yields CDR1 SEHNR and CDR2 FQNEAQ (reference sequence). The CDR3 totals 17 residues. CDR3 DNA sequence: TGTGCCAGCAGCGTGCCGTGGGCAGACAGGCTCACAGATACGCAGTATTTT. This sequence encodes CASSVPWADRLTDTQYF.

A remark on this clonotype: The junction shows a germline mismatch at one end, possibly a read error. The chain carries TRBV6-6 and TRBJ2-2; possibly TRBD1 for D (6 bases). This CDR3 is built from 17 residues. Germline lookup yields CDR1 MNHNY and CDR2 SVGAGI (reference sequence). The CDR3 DNA sequence: TGTGACAGCAGTTACCCAGACAGGACCTCGAACACCGGGGAGCTGTTTTTT. Translated: CDSSYPDRTSNTGELFF.

This clonotype was counted once. CDR3 sequence: CASSQEQGFGEQYF. CDR3 coding DNA: TGCGCCAGCAGCCAAGAACAGGGTTTTGGAGAGCAGTACTTC. The rearrangement joins TRBV4-1 to TRBJ2-7, with D perhaps matching TRBD1 (6 bases). The ends were cut back, 0 bases at V and 7 bases at J, with 13 bases in the middle. The germline V gene encodes CDR1 MGHRA and CDR2 YSYEKL. CDR3 length: 14 amino acids.